These T cell receptor beta chains were read from a single sample in a study of cytomegalovirus exposure and HLA in healthy donors. Sequenced by immunoSEQ multiplex PCR; TCRdb stores in-frame clones only, minus some. The top ten clones hold 0.31% of a sample with 180,000 or so clones, 75% to 90% of them seen once. The sequenced sample was PBMCs. These receptors originate from a woman aged 25 to 39 in good health and CMV-seronegative. The CDR3 runs from the conserved cysteine through the conserved F or W. The order of the fields is J gene, D gene, V gene, clone size, CDR3 protein. A D gene is named only where the DNA matches it firmly. Some rows have no size entry. The others give once, few or many, or a class for an expanded clone.

>.|.|TRBV21-1|.
CASRGGYEQYF
>TRBJ1-4|.|TRBV16|once
CASSPGGGDEKLFF
>TRBJ2-5|.|TRBV11-2|.
CASSLAGETQYF
>TRBJ2-7|TRBD2|TRBV27|.
CASSPAGGSNEQYF
>TRBJ2-1|.|TRBV18|.
CASSHTSFYNEQFF
>TRBJ2-3|TRBD2|TRBV29-1|.
CSVEGGPTDTQYF
>TRBJ2-5|.|TRBV5-1|once
CASSLTSQRQYETQYF
>TRBJ1-1|.|TRBV4-2|.
CASSQAGAGRTEAFF
>TRBJ2-1|.|TRBV7-3|once
CASSLNGQTYNEQFF
>TRBJ1-1|TRBD1|TRBV27|.
CASSRKGAAQTEAFF
>TRBJ2-7|TRBD2|TRBV11-2|.
CASSLRDAGGRDEQYF
>TRBJ2-5|TRBD1|TRBV5-4|.
CASSVQGVVETQYF
>TRBJ1-3|.|TRBV28|.
CASSLPGDSSSGNTIYF
>TRBJ1-1|.|TRBV4-1|.
CASSQDRGWDTEAFF
>TRBJ2-1|TRBD2|TRBV25-1|.
CASSERTSGRASEQFF
>TRBJ2-3|.|TRBV18|.
CASSPSGRDTQYF
>TRBJ2-7|TRBD2|TRBV4-2|.
CASSHLGAGTSGRARYEQYF
>TRBJ1-6|.|TRBV28|once
CASSSLMFSSYNSPLHF
>TRBJ2-1|TRBD1|TRBV19|.
CASSSGTGIMNEQFF
>TRBJ2-7|TRBD2|TRBV7-9|.
CASSHPTSETYEQYF
>TRBJ2-1|.|TRBV15|.
CATSSGSASSRYNEQFF
>TRBJ2-1|TRBD2|TRBV5-1|.
CASSLATSGFNEQFF
>TRBJ2-7|.|TRBV27|.
CASSSTDEQYF
>TRBJ2-1|.|TRBV6-4|few
CASSDSPSDYNEQFF
>TRBJ2-5|TRBD2|TRBV7-6|.
CASGLLLAGVETQYF
>TRBJ2-5|.|TRBV27|few
CASSLAGFGGEGTQYF
>TRBJ2-7|TRBD1|TRBV27|.
CASSTTSGTASYEQYF
>TRBJ2-1|.|TRBV5-1|.
CASSLELRGSDEQFF
>TRBJ2-1|.|TRBV27|.
CASSRTLLSRGHEQFF
>TRBJ1-1|TRBD1|TRBV7-9|.
CASRVSDRGTEAFF
>TRBJ2-5|TRBD2|TRBV4-1|.
CASSQVLAGEEETQYF
>TRBJ2-1|TRBD1|TRBV13|.
CASSLGPGQGVMYEQFF
>TRBJ2-7|.|TRBV29-1|.
CSVEGGVTYEQYF
>TRBJ1-4|.|TRBV5-1|.
CASTPGHGEKLFF
>TRBJ1-1|TRBD1|TRBV28|.
CASSPTTGEHTEAFF
>TRBJ2-4|TRBD2|TRBV5-6|.
CASSLPGTRSYIQYF
>TRBJ1-6|TRBD1|TRBV28|.
CASRDRVNSPLHF
>TRBJ1-1|.|TRBV23-1|once
CASSQGQGYNFTVTEAFF
>TRBJ2-5|.|TRBV7-8|.
CASSLAEVRETQYF
>TRBJ1-1|TRBD1|TRBV19|.
CASSNRGTEAFF
>TRBJ1-3|.|TRBV21-1|.
CASSNGSGMVKGNTIYF
>.|TRBD2|TRBV27|.
CASSFGLAGAEQYF
>TRBJ1-1|.|TRBV28|.
CASSGGGSVNTEAFF
>TRBJ2-2|.|TRBV9|.
CASGRVTGELFF
>TRBJ2-3|.|TRBV5-1|.
CASSLQGGTDTQYF